This T cell receptor (beta chain) was documented in a study of T cell repertoires in cytomegalovirus infection. V was pared by 4 bases and J by 2 bases, with 12 bases between. The CDR3 consists of 15 residues. Looked up from germline, CDR1 is MDHEN and CDR2 is SYDVKM. Study observations and caveats: HLA-C-restricted, CMV-specific TCR beta clonotypes were dominant ex vivo.

From the reads, TCRdb called clonotypes with MiXCR, one entry per CDR3 protein. Among some 350,000 distinct CDR3 sequences listed, just under 35% were seen once. As to this clonotype: Antigen specificity is unknown.

The clonotype originates from a human donor in good health (CMV status not recorded). Some clones in this sample may be carry-over from other donors' samples. The chain uses TRBV28 and TRBJ1-3, with D possibly matching TRBD1 (6 bases). The starting material was cultured PBMCs, obtained from culture after CMV antigen stimulation. This CDR3 is CASSSPQGTGNTIYF. For the CDR3, the DNA is TGTGCCAGCAGTTCGCCACAGGGTACTGGAAACACCATATATTTT. The complete variable domain, with remaining parts taken from reference TRBV28 and TRBJ1-3, reads DVKVTQSSRYLVKRTGEKVFLECVQDMDHENMFWYRQDPGLGLRLIYFSYDVKMKEKGDIPEGYSVSREKKERFSLILESASTNQTSMYLCASSSPQGTGNTIYFGEGSWLTVV.